The entry below gives a single T cell receptor (beta chain) sequence along with its context. Its specific antigen is unknown. No base quality values were provided; no much bigger clone lies one nucleotide off. V and J are truncated by 3 bases and 2 bases respectively, leaving an intervening sequence of 5 bases. Including the terminal cysteine and phenylalanine, the CDR3 comprises 12 residues. The entry retains the CDR3 DNA only, 36 bases that are in frame from base 1. This specimen comes from a study of T cell responses to AZD1222 COVID-19 vaccine (dated by TCRdb to 2020 to 2023). Looking at the study overall: Because spike-specific TCR depth and breadth did not differ between the two schedules, AZD1222 recipients who got a second dose at roughly 4 weeks were pooled with those who got a second dose at roughly 12 weeks. Enrollment into the trials was organized by age into subgroups of 18-55, 56-69 and 70-plus years, and those subgroups contained roughly 140, 27 and 60 TCR-sequenced participants, respectively. TCR sequencing covered over 230 trial participants: 200 to 220 given two doses of AZD1222 and 26 given two doses of MenACWY control vaccine. Here is what the overall study found, with its caveats: Because no samples from the day 14 peak response were available, repertoires could be characterized only after the peak T cell response. Vaccine-associated CD4 TCRs spanned the whole spike protein, with dominant responses in regions 160-218 and 743-854. In the small 56-69-year group, the increase in depth fell short of significance, most likely because of low power. A significant rise in spike-specific TCR breadth and depth was observed after two AZD1222 doses relative to day 0 and relative to MenACWY recipients. Participants were mostly white British, with more females than males. The authors suggested clonal diversity may have been underestimated. Epitopes outside the regions mutated in the B.1.351 and B.1.1.7 variants were reportedly recognized by nearly half of the unique spike-specific TCRs. Conclusions about previously exposed vaccinees were limited because only a handful of AZD1222 recipients were SARS-CoV-2 seropositive at baseline.

The CDR3 regions of human TCRbeta chains were analyzed by immunosequencing. The study's processing was this. Repertoire TCRs were checked for matches against a reference library of SARS-CoV-2-specific TCRs that had been generated using the MIRA antigen-specificity platform. Breadth was defined as the fraction of unique TCRs that were SARS-CoV-2-associated, and depth was defined as the fraction of total T cells that were SARS-CoV-2-associated. Using the MIRA data, each spike-specific TCR was assigned both to the spike region to which the TCR was reactive and to a CD4 or CD8 class. Log10-transformed breadth and depth values were compared by one-way ANOVA with Sidak's multiple comparisons tests. TCRdb stores this immuneACCESS table with in-frame sequences only. Part of the clones is absent; in the studies checked, under half of the shortfall reflects unresolved V genes, and no reason is known for the rest. That table furnishes V, J and clone size, whereas the DNA furnished D and trimming. The sample table holds under 150,000 clones, of which about 92% were seen once. 5.1% of the sample is taken by the ten largest.

What the time point label conveys for this sample: baseline before first vaccination. The vaccinee samples were drawn from two UK trials, COV001 and COV002, one of which was a single-blind randomized controlled phase 2/3 trial testing AZD1222 (ChAdOx1 nCoV-19) in healthy adults. For TCRbeta chain sequencing, PBMC samples were collected from trial participants at day 0 and at day 28 after the second dose. The material sequenced was peripheral blood, taken on day 0 of AZD1222 vaccination. The V gene is TRBV12-3 or TRBV12-4 and the J gene is TRBJ2-7, with the D gene not clear enough to name. The receptor was derived from an adult in good health. Here the CDR3 is given as CASSFVPYEQYF. The sequenced DNA is TGTGCCAGCAGTTTTGTTCCCTACGAGCAGTACTTC.